These 6 T cell receptor beta chains share one sample of origin, sequenced in a study of T cells after yellow fever vaccination. TCRdb independently ran MiXCR on the 5' RACE reads; one entry per CDR3 protein. Of a few hundred thousand distinct CDR3 sequences in the sample, over 6.5% were seen once. The sample here was CD4+ T cells sorted from PBMCs, taken on the day of the yellow fever booster vaccination. These receptors all come from a man aged 30 to 39 who received the YFV17D yellow fever vaccine.

This clonotype was counted between two and nine times. The genes are TRBV6-5 and TRBJ2-6; D possibly corresponds to TRBD1 (6 bases). This CDR3 comprises 14 residues. Germline CDR1 and CDR2: MNHEY and SVGAGI. V dropped 7 bases and J dropped 4 bases, with 11 bases sitting between them. CDR3 DNA: TGTGCCAGCACAGGGGCGGAGGGGGCCAACGTCCTGACTTTC. This gives the protein CASTGAEGANVLTF.

This clonotype was picked up a small number of times. The genes are TRBV20-1 and TRBJ2-3, with 8 positions matching TRBD2. The CDR3 has 14 residues. The germline gives CDR1 DFQATT, CDR2 SNEGSKA (reference sequence). The junction had 6 bases not matched to a gene; V was cut back by 5 bases and J by 2 bases. The CDR3 here is CSAQSGSNTDTQYF. CDR3 coding DNA: TGCAGTGCTCAGAGCGGGAGCAACACAGATACGCAGTATTTT.

This clonotype appeared many times. The rearrangement links TRBV5-6 to TRBJ2-7; D gene uncertain. This CDR3 is built from 10 residues. V dropped 4 bases and J dropped 3 bases, with 2 bases sitting between them. Germline V gives CDR1 SGHDT, CDR2 YYEEEE. The CDR3 sequence is CASSIYEQYF. In DNA form, the CDR3 reads TGTGCCAGCAGCATCTACGAGCAGTACTTC.

A few counts support this clonotype. This chain connects TRBV20-1 to TRBJ2-5; no definite D call. CDR1 is DFQATT and CDR2 is SNEGSKA in the germline V gene (reference sequence). The CDR3 is made up of 12 amino acids. The V and J ends lost 6 bases and 5 bases respectively, with 13 bases between them. The CDR3 loop reads CSASSVGETQYF. The CDR3 region has the DNA TGCAGTGCATCCAGCGTGGGGGAGACCCAGTACTTC.

This clonotype was seen many times. This chain joins TRBV3-1 and TRBJ2-5; TRBD1 matches at 8 bases. The CDR3 runs to 14 residues. Germline V lookup: CDR1 LGHDT, CDR2 YNNKEL (reference sequence). Unmatched junction bases numbered 7, after V lost 3 bases and J lost 7 bases. CDR3 coding DNA: TGTGCCAGCAGCCAGAGAACAGGGGGTTGGACCCAGTACTTC. Its translation is CASSQRTGGWTQYF.

The table lists this clonotype with many counts. The chain combines TRBV20-1 with TRBJ2-7; 11 bases are a match to TRBD2. There are 16 residues in the CDR3. Germline V gene lookup returns CDR1 DFQATT and CDR2 SNEGSKA (reference sequence). J gave up 3 bases and V 3 bases, and 10 bases lay outside the gene matches. DNA of the CDR3: TGCAGTGCTAGGGGGGTCGGGCTAGCGGGAGGCTACGAGCAGTACTTC. Encoded protein: CSARGVGLAGGYEQYF.